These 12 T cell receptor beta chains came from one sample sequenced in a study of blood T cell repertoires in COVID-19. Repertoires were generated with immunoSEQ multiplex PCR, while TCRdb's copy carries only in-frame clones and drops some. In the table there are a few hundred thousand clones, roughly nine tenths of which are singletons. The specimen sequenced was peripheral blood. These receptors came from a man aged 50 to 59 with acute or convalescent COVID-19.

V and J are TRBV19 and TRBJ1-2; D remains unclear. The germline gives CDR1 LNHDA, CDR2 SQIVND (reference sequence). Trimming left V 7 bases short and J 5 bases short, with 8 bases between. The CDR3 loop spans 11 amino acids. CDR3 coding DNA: TGTGCCAGTACCTCCGAGTATGGCTACACCTTC. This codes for CASTSEYGYTF.

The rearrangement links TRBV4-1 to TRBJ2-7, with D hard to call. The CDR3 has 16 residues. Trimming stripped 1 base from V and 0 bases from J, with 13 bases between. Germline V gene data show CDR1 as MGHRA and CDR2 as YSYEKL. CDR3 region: CASSQVNLLVSYEQYF. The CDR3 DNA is TGCGCCAGCAGCCAAGTGAATCTCCTAGTCTCCTACGAGCAGTACTTC.

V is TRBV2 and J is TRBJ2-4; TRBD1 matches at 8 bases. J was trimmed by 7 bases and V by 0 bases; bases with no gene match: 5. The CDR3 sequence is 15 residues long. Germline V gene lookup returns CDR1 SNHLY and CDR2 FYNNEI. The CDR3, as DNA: TGTGCCAGCAGTGAAGCGACAGGGGTTGCGAACATTCAGTACTTC. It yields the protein CASSEATGVANIQYF.

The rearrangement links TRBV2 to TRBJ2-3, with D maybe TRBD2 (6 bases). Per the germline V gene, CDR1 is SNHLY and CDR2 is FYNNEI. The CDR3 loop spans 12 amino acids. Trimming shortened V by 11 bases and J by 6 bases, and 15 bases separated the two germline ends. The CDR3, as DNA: TGTGCCGGCCGAGGAAGCGGGGATACGCAGTATTTT. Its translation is CAGRGSGDTQYF. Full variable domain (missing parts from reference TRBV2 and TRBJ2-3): EPEVTQTPSHQVTQMGQEVILRCVPISNHLYFYWYRQILGQKVEFLVSFYNNEISEKSEIFDDQFSVERPDGSNFTLKIRSTKLEDSAMYFCAGRGSGDTQYFGPGTRLTVL.

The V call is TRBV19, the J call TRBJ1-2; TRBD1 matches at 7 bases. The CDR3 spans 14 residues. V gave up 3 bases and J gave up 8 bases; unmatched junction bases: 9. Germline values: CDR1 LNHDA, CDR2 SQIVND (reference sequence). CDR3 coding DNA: TGTGCCAGTAGTATTCAACCGGGACAGAGAGGCTACACCTTC. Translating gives CASSIQPGQRGYTF.

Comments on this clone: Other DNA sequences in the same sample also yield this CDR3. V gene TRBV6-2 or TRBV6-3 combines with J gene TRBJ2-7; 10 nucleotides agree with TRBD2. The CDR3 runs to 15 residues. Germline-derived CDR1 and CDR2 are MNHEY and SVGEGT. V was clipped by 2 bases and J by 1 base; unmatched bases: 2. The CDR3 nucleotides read TGTGCCAGCAGTTACGAGACTAGCGGGTCCTACGAGCAGTACTTC. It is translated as CASSYETSGSYEQYF.

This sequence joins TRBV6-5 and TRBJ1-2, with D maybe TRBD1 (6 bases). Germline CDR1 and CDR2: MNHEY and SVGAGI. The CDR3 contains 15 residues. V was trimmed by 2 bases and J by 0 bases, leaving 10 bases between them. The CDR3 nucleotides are TGTGCCAGCAGTTACACAGGGACGGCTAACTATGGCTACACCTTC. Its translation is CASSYTGTANYGYTF.

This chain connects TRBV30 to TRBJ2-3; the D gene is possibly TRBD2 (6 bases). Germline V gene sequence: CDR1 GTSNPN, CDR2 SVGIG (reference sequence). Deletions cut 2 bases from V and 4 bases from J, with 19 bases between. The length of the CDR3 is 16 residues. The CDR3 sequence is CAWSLGAGLGADTQYF. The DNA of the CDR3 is TGTGCCTGGAGTTTGGGTGCGGGGTTGGGGGCAGATACGCAGTATTTT.

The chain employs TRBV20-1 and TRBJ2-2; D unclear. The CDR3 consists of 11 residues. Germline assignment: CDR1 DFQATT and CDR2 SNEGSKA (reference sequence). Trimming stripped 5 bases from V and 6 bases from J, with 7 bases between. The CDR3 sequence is CSAPRSGELFF. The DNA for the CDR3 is TGCAGTGCTCCCCGTTCCGGGGAGCTGTTTTTT.

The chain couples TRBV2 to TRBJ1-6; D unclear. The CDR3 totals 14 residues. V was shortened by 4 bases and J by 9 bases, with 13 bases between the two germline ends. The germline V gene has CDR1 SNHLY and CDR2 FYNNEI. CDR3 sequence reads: CASSVSLEGSPLHF. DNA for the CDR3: TGTGCCAGCAGTGTCTCTCTGGAGGGTTCACCCCTCCACTTT. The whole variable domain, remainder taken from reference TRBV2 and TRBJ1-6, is EPEVTQTPSHQVTQMGQEVILRCVPISNHLYFYWYRQILGQKVEFLVSFYNNEISEKSEIFDDQFSVERPDGSNFTLKIRSTKLEDSAMYFCASSVSLEGSPLHFGNGTRLTVT.

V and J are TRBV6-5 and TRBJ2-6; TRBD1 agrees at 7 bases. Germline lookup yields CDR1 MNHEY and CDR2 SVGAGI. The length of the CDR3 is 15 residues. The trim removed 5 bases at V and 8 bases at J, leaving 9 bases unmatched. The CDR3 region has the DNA TGTGCCAGCAGTCCCCCGGGACAGCTTTCCAACGTCCTGACTTTC. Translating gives CASSPPGQLSNVLTF.

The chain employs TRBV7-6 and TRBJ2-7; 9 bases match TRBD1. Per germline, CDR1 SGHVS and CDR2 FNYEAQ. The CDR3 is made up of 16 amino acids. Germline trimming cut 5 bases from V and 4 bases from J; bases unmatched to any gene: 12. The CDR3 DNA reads TGTGCCAGCAGCCCCCGCCTCGGGACAGGGACTTACGAGCAGTACTTC. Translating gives CASSPRLGTGTYEQYF.